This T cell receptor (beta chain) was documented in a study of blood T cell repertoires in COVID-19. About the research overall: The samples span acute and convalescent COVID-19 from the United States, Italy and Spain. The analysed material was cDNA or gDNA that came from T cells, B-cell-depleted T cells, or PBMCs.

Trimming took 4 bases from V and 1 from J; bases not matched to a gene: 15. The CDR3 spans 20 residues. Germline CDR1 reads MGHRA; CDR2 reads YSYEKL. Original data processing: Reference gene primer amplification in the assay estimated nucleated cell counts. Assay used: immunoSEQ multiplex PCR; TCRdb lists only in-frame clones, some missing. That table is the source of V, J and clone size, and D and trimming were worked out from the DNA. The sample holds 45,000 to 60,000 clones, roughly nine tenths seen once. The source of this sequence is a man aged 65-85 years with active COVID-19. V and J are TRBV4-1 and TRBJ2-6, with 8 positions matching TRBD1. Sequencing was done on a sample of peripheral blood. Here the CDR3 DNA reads TGCGCCAGCAGCCGACAGAAAACCGGGACAGGTCTTTCTGGGGCCAACGTCCTGACTTTC. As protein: CASSRQKTGTGLSGANVLTF.